The text below deals with one T cell receptor (beta chain). Its antigen remains unknown. J lost 7 bases, V lost 6 bases, and 9 bases had no gene match. Looked up from germline, CDR1 is MDHEN and CDR2 is SYDVKM. This CDR3 is 15 amino acids long. Repertoires were generated with immunoSEQ multiplex PCR, while TCRdb's copy carries only in-frame clones and drops some. Of hundreds of thousands of clones listed, more than 75% are singletons. The record originates from a study of shared clonotypes between healthy human individuals. General study results and limits: Among the subsets, naive ones generally showed larger estimated richness than memory ones.

The specimen was memory CD8+ T cells sorted from blood. Indicated subset: CD45RO+ cells pooled with CCR7-negative TemRA cells. V usage is TRBV28 and J usage is TRBJ2-1; 10 bases map to TRBD2. The TCR was taken from a man aged 18 to 29 in good health. The CDR3: CASRGAGGPGNEQFF. CDR3 coding DNA: TGTGCCAGCAGGGGAGCGGGAGGGCCTGGAAATGAGCAGTTCTTC.